Sequencing of this T cell receptor beta chain was carried out in a study of shared clonotypes between healthy human individuals. Germline V lookup: CDR1 SGHDN, CDR2 FVKESK. J gave up 6 bases and V 5 bases, and 6 bases lay outside the gene matches. The CDR3 has 14 residues. This table comes from immunoSEQ multiplex PCR, and its TCRdb copy is limited to in-frame clones, with some not included. The sample lists about 1.5 million clones; more than 95% were seen once. Sequenced input: naive CD4+ T cells sorted from blood. Subset specified: CD45RA+ positively selected. The genes are TRBV14 and TRBJ2-3, with TRBD2 matching 9 bases. This TCR was sampled from a man in his thirties or forties in good health. CDR3 sequence (DNA): TGTGCCAGCAGCTGGGGACTAGCTATCGATACGCAGTATTTT. This sequence encodes CASSWGLAIDTQYF.